This T cell receptor (beta chain) comes out of a study of blood T cell repertoires in COVID-19. Background on the study: COVID-19 samples from acute and convalescent phases originated in the United States, Italy and Spain. In each case, the material was cDNA or gDNA derived from T cells, B-cell-depleted T cells, or PBMCs.

The CDR3 contains 13 residues. V was trimmed by 8 bases and J by 5 bases, leaving 13 bases between them. Germline V gene data show CDR1 as SNHLY and CDR2 as FYNNEI. In the original analysis: Scientists estimated how many nucleated cells there were by amplifying reference gene primers. Repertoires were generated with immunoSEQ multiplex PCR, while TCRdb's copy carries only in-frame clones and drops some. D and trimming come from the DNA, and the V and J calls and clone size come from that table. The table has roughly 240,000 clones, approximately 82% seen once; the top ten hold approximately 2.4%. What was sequenced was peripheral blood. This rearrangement joins TRBV2 to TRBJ1-5, with D possibly matching TRBD1 (5 bases). The receptor comes from a man aged 35-49 years who had recovered from COVID-19. The CDR3 spells CASGLEGDQPQHF. The CDR3, as DNA: TGTGCCAGCGGACTAGAAGGGGATCAGCCCCAGCATTTT.